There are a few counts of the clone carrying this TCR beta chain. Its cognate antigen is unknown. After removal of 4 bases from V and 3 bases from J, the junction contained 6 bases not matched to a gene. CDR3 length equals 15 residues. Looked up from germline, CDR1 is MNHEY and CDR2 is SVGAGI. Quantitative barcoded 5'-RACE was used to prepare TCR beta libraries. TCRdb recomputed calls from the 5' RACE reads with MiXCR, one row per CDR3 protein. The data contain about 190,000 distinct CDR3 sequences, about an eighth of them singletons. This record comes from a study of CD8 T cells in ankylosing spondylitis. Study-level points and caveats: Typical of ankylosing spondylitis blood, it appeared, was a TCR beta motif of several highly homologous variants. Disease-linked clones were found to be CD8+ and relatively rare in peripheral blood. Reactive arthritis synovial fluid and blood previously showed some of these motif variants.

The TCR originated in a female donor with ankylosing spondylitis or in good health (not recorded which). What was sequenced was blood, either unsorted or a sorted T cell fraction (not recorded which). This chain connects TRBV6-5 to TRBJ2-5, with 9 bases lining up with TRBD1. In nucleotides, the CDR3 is TGTGCCAGCAGTTCCCCGACAGGGGGGGAAGAGACCCAGTACTTC. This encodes CASSSPTGGEETQYF.